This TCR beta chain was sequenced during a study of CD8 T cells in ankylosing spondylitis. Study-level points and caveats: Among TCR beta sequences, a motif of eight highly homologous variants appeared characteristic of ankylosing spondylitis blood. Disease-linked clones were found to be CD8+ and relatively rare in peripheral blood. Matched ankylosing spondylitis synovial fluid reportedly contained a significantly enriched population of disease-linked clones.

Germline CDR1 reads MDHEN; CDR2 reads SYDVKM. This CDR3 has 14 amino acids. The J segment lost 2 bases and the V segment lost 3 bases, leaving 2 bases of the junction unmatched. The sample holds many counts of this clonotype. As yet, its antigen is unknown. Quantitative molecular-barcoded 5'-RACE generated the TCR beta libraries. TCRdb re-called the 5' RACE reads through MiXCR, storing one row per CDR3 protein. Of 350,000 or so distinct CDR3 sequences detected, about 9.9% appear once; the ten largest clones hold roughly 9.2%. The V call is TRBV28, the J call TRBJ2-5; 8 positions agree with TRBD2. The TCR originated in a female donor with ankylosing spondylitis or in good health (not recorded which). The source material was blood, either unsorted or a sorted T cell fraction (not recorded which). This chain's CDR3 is CASSLAGGQETQYF. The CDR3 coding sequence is TGTGCCAGCAGTTTGGCGGGGGGACAAGAGACCCAGTACTTC.